The 15 T cell receptor beta chains given below trace back to one sample, sequenced in a study of blood T cell repertoires in COVID-19. Only in-frame clones appear in the TCRdb table, and some are missing; sequencing was by immunoSEQ multiplex PCR. The sample contains around 250,000 clones, 80% to 90% of which appear only once. The sequenced material came from PBMCs or T cells enriched from blood (not recorded which). These receptors came from a woman aged 40 to 55 who had been exposed to COVID-19.

The rearrangement uses TRBV9 and TRBJ2-2, with 7 bases fitting TRBD2. The length of the CDR3 is 15 residues. CDR1 and CDR2 from the germline V gene are SGDLS and YYNGEE. After removal of 4 bases from V and 1 base from J, the junction contained 4 bases not matched to a gene. In DNA, the CDR3 is TGTGCCAGCAGCCTCACTAGCGTGAACACCGGGGAGCTGTTTTTT. Translating gives CASSLTSVNTGELFF.

V gene TRBV15 combines with J gene TRBJ1-1; 9 bases line up with TRBD1. V was clipped by 0 bases and J by 5 bases; unmatched bases: 7. The germline V gene encodes CDR1 LNHNV and CDR2 YYDKDF (reference sequence). The CDR3 is made up of 16 amino acids. Written as DNA, the CDR3 is TGTGCCACCAGCAGAGAGTACGGACAGGGGCGGACTGAAGCTTTCTTT. Translated: CATSREYGQGRTEAFF.

In this sample, this clone turned up once. This CDR3 is CASSQDSLAGGISYNEQFF. CDR3 bases: TGCGCCAGCAGCCAAGATTCCCTAGCGGGGGGAATCTCCTACAATGAGCAGTTCTTC. The chain is built from TRBV4-1 and TRBJ2-1; 11 bases map to TRBD2. Per germline, CDR1 MGHRA and CDR2 YSYEKL. The CDR3 is made up of 19 amino acids. The trim removed 0 bases at V and 0 bases at J, leaving 7 bases unmatched.

V usage is TRBV11-1 and J usage is TRBJ2-3, with D possibly TRBD1 on 5 matching bases. The CDR3 contains 14 residues. V lost 0 bases and J lost 2, with 6 bases in between. Germline CDR1 and CDR2: SGHAT and FQDESV (reference sequence). This CDR3 is CASSLAGATDTQYF. CDR3 in DNA: TGTGCCAGCAGCTTAGCTGGGGCCACAGATACGCAGTATTTT.

The genes are TRBV27 and TRBJ2-7; 8 bases fit TRBD2. The CDR3 runs 14 residues. With 7 bases clipped from V and 1 base from J, the junction kept 6 bases outside the gene matches. Germline V CDR1 and CDR2: MNHEY, SMNVEV (reference sequence). In nucleotides, the CDR3 is TGTGCCAGCAAGCCCGGGGGGGCTTCCTACGAGCAGTACGTC. Residues: CASKPGGASYEQYV.

The rearrangement links TRBV7-3 to TRBJ2-2, with 11 bases that match TRBD2. Germline-derived CDR1 and CDR2 are SGHTA and FQGTGA. The V and J ends lost 2 bases and 2 bases, in that order; junction bases with no gene match: 7. The CDR3 has 18 residues. The CDR3 loop is CASSLQLAGVGNTGELFF. CDR3 nucleotides: TGTGCCAGCAGCTTACAACTAGCGGGAGTAGGCAACACCGGGGAGCTGTTTTTT.

This sequence joins TRBV4-2 and TRBJ1-2, with 7 bases matching TRBD1. Trimming at V came to 4 bases and at J to 2 bases, leaving 7 bases not matched to a gene. The germline V gene has CDR1 LGHNA and CDR2 YNFKEQ. The CDR3 runs to 15 residues. The CDR3 DNA sequence: TGTGCCAGCAGCCCAAATCCGGGACAGAACTATGGCTACACCTTC. Its translation: CASSPNPGQNYGYTF.

The CDR3 nucleotides are TGTGCCAGCACCACCCGGGACAGGGTGAATTCACCCCTCCACTTT. Encoded protein: CASTTRDRVNSPLHF. V is TRBV28 and J is TRBJ1-6; 9 bases are a match to TRBD1. V dropped 7 bases and J dropped 7; count of bases not matched to a gene: 8. This CDR3 region has 15 residues. From germline, CDR1 is MDHEN and CDR2 SYDVKM.

Many counts were recorded for this clone. This sequence joins TRBV30 and TRBJ1-2, with D unclear. Germline V lookup: CDR1 GTSNPN, CDR2 SVGIG (reference sequence). Between the trimmed V and J ends, which lost 7 bases and 4 bases, there was a span of 7 bases. The CDR3 length is 10 residues. CDR3 sequence reads: CAFRGYGYTF. As DNA, the CDR3 is TGTGCCTTTCGGGGCTATGGCTACACCTTC.

The chain couples TRBV4-2 to TRBJ2-7, with 15 positions matching TRBD2. Germline V gene sequence: CDR1 LGHNA, CDR2 YNFKEQ. CDR3 size: 16 residues. The ends lost 0 bases at V and 4 bases at J; junction bases unmatched: 1. This CDR3 reads CASSQDGTSGGYEQYF. CDR3 in DNA: TGTGCCAGCAGCCAAGATGGGACTAGCGGGGGGTACGAGCAGTACTTC.

The gene calls are TRBV4-3 and TRBJ1-1; TRBD1 might be the D (5 bases). Trimming stripped 0 bases from V and 4 bases from J, with 12 bases between. The CDR3 is made up of 15 amino acids. Germline CDR1 is LGHNA and CDR2 is YSLEER. Here the CDR3 DNA reads TGCGCCAGCAGCCAAGATCGGGGGGGTGCCACTGAAGCTTTCTTT. It is translated as CASSQDRGGATEAFF.

This clone was counted a single time. V usage is TRBV5-1 and J usage is TRBJ2-7, with D perhaps matching TRBD1 (6 bases). Trimming took off 4 bases at V and 1 base at J, with 12 bases between the two ends. The V gene's germline CDR1 is SGHRS and CDR2 YFSETQ. The CDR3 length is 14 residues. The CDR3 protein is CASSPSGTSYEQYF. CDR3 DNA: TGCGCCAGCAGCCCAAGTGGGACATCCTACGAGCAGTACTTC.

The chain carries TRBV10-2 and TRBJ1-4; a possible D gene is TRBD1 (6 bases). The CDR3 covers 14 residues. V was shortened by 2 bases and J by 4 bases, with 8 bases between the two germline ends. Germline V gives CDR1 WSHSY, CDR2 SAAADI. Here the CDR3 reads CASSETGINEKLFF. CDR3 sequence (DNA): TGCGCCAGCAGTGAGACAGGGATTAATGAAAAACTGTTTTTT.

Notes on this clone: The junction departs from germline at one end; a sequencing error may be responsible. CDR3 nucleotide sequence: TGTGCCAGTACCCCGGGACTTGGCACAGACACGCAGTATTTT. It translates to CASTPGLGTDTQYF. V and J are TRBV19 and TRBJ2-3; the D gene is possibly TRBD2 (6 bases). The CDR3 extends over 14 amino acids. Germline CDR1 is LNHDA and CDR2 is SQIVND (reference sequence).

The V and J genes are TRBV5-4 and TRBJ2-3; TRBD1 matches 7 bases. The CDR3 is 14 residues long. The germline V gene has CDR1 SGHNT and CDR2 YYREEE (reference sequence). The V segment lost 3 bases and the J segment 2 bases; nucleotides outside the gene matches: 3. CDR3 sequence (DNA): TGTGCCAGCAGCTCGGGACAGATCACAGATACGCAGTATTTT. This sequence encodes CASSSGQITDTQYF. Using reference TRBV5-4 and TRBJ2-3 for the parts outside the CDR3, the full variable domain is ETGVTQSPTHLIKTRGQQVTLRCSSQSGHNTVSWYQQALGQGPQFIFQYYREEENGRGNFPPRFSGLQFPNYSSELNVNALELDDSALYLCASSSGQITDTQYFGPGTRLTVL.